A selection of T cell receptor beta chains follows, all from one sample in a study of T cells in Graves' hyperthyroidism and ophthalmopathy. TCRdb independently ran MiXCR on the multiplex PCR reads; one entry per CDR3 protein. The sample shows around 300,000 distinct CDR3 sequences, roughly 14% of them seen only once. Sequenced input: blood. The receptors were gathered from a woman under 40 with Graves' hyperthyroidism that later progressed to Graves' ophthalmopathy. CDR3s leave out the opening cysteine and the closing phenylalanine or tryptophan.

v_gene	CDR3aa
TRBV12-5	ASGYSSYNEQF
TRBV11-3	ASSLRDANEAF
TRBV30	AWSNISVRDIQY
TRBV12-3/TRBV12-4	ASSATGVPNEKLF
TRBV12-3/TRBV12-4	ATSRGSGYEQY
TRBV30	AWTPGTSGTQY
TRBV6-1	ASSRFTSGSSSYNEQF
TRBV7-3	ASSLQGIGNTEAF
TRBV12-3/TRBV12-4	ASREIPRLKNTEAF
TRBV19	ASSIGTGSSPLH
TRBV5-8	ASSELNDSPLH
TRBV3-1	ASSWTSFDEQF
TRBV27	ASSLFESSYNEQF
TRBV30	AWSPRGLAGVNEQF
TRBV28	ASSFREGQETQY
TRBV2	ATTRDREQY
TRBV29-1	SVLIIQNTEAF